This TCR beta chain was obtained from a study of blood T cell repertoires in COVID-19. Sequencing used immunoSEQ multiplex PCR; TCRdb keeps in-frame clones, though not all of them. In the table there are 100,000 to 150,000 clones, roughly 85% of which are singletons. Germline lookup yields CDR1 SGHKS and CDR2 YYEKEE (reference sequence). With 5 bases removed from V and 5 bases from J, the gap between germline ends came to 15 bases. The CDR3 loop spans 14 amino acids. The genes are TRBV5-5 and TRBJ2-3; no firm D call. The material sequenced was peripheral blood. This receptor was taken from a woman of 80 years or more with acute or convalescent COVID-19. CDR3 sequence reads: CASSLGIVEDTQYF. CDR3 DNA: TGTGCCAGCAGTCTGGGCATTGTCGAAGATACGCAGTATTTT.